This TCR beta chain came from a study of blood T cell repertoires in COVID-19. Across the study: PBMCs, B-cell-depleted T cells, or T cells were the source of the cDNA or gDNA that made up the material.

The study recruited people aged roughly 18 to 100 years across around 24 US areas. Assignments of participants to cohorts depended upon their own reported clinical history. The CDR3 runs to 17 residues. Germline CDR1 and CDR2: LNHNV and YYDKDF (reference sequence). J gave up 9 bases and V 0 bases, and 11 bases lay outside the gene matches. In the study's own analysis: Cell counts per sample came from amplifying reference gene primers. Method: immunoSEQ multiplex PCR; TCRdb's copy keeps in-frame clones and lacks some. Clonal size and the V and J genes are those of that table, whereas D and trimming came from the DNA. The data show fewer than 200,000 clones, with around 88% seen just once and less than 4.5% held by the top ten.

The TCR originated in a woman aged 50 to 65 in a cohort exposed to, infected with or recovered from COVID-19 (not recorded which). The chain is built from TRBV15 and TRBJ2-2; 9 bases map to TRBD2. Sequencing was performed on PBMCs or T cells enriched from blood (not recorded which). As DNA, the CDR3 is TGTGCCACCAGCAGAGATGCTGAGACTAGCGGTAACCGGGAGCTGTTTTTT. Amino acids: CATSRDAETSGNRELFF. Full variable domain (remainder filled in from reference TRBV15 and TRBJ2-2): DAMVIQNPRYQVTQFGKPVTLSCSQTLNHNVMYWYQQKSSQAPKLLFHYYDKDFNNEADTPDNFQSRRPNTSFCFLDIRSPGLGDTAMYLCATSRDAETSGNRELFFGEGSRLTVL.